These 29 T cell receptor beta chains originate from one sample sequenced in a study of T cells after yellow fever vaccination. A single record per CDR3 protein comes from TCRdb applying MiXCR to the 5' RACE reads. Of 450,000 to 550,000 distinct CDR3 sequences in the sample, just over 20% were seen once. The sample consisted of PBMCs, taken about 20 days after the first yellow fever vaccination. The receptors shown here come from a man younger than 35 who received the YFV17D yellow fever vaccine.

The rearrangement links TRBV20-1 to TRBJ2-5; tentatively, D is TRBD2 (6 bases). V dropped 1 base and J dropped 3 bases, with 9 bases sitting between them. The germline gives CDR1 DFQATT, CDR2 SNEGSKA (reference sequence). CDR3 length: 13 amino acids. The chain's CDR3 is CSARGDSKETQYF. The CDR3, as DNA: TGCAGTGCTAGAGGGGACTCAAAAGAGACCCAGTACTTC.

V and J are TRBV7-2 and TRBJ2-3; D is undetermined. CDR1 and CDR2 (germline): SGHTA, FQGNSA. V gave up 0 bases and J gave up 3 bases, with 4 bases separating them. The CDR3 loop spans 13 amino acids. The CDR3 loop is CASSLAKTDTQYF. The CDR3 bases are TGTGCCAGCAGCTTAGCGAAAACAGATACGCAGTATTTT.

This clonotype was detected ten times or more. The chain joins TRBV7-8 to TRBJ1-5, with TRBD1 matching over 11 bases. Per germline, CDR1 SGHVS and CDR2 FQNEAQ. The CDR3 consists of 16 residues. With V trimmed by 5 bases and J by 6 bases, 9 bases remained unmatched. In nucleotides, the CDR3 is TGTGCCAGCAGCCCCTTTGGACAGGGGGCGATTCAGCCCCAGCATTTT. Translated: CASSPFGQGAIQPQHF.

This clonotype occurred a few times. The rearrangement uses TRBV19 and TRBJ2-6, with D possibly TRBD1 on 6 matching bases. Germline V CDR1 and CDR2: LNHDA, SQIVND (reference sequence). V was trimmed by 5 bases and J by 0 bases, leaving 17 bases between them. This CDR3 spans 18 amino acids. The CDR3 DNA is TGTGCCAGTAGTTCATGGGACATCGGAAGCTCTGGGGCCAACGTCCTGACTTTC. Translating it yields CASSSWDIGSSGANVLTF.

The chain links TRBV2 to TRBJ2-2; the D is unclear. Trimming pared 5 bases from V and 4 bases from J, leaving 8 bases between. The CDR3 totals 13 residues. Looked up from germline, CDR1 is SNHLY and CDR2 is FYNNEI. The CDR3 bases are TGTGCCAGCAGTCAGGAAGTCACCGGGGAGCTGTTTTTT. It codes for CASSQEVTGELFF.

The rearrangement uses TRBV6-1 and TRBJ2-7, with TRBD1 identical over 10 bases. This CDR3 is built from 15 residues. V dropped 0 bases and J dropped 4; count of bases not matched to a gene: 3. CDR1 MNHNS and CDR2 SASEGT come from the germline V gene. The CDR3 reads CASSEAGQGRYEQYF. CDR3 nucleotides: TGTGCCAGCAGTGAAGCGGGACAGGGGAGATACGAGCAGTACTTC.

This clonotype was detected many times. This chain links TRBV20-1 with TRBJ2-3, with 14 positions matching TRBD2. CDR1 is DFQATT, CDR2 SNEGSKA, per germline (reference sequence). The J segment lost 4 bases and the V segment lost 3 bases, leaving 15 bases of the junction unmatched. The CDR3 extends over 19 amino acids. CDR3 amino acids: CSASTVGTSGGGPSDTQYF. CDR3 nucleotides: TGCAGTGCTAGCACCGTCGGGACTAGCGGGGGTGGGCCGTCAGATACGCAGTATTTT.

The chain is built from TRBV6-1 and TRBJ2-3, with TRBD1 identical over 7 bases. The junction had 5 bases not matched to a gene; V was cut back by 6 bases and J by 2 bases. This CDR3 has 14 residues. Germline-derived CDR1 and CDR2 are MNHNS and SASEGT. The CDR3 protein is CASRITGATDTQYF. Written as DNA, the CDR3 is TGTGCCAGCAGGATCACAGGGGCCACAGATACGCAGTATTTT.

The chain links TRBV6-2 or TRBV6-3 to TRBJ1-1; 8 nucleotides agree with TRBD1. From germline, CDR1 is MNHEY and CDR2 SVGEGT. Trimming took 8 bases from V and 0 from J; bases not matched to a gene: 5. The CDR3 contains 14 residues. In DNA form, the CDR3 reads TGTGCCAGCGGAAGGACAGGGCTGAACACTGAAGCTTTCTTT. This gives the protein CASGRTGLNTEAFF.

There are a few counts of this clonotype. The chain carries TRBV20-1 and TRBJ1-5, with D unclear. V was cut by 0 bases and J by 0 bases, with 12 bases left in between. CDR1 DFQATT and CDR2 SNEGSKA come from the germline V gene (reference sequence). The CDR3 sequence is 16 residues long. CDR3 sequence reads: CSAREVGRDSNQPQHF. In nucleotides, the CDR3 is TGCAGTGCTAGAGAAGTGGGCAGAGATAGCAATCAGCCCCAGCATTTT.

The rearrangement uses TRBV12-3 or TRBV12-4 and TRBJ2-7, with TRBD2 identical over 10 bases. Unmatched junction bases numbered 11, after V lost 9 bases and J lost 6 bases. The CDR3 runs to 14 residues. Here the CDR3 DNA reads TGTGCCAGTTGGGGTAGCGGGGGGTTCGGCGAGCAGTACGTC. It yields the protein CASWGSGGFGEQYV.

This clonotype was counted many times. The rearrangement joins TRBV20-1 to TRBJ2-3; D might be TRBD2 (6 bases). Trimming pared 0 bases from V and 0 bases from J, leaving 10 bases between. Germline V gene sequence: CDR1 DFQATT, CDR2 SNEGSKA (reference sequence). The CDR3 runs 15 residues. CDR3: CSARDLGTSTDTQYF. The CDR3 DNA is TGCAGTGCTAGAGATCTCGGGACTAGCACAGATACGCAGTATTTT.

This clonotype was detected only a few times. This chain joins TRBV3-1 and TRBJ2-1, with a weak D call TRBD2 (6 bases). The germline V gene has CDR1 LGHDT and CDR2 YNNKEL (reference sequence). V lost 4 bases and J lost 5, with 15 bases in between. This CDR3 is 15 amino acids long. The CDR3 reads CASSPSGGVHNEQFF. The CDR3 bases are TGTGCCAGCAGCCCCTCCGGGGGAGTCCACAATGAGCAGTTCTTC.

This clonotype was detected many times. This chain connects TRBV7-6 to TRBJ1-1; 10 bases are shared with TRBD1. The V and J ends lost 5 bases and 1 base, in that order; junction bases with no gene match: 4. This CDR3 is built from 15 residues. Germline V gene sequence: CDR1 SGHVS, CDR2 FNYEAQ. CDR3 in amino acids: CASSQGQGKNTEAFF. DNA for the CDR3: TGTGCCAGCAGCCAGGGACAGGGGAAGAACACTGAAGCTTTCTTT.

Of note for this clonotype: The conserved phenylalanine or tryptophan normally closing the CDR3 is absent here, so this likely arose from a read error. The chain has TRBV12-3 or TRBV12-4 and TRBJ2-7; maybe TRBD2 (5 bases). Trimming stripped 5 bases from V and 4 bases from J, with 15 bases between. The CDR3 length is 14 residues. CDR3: CASSPTGSEYEQYS. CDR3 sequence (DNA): TGTGCCAGCAGTCCGACGGGGAGTGAGTACGAGCAGTACTCC.

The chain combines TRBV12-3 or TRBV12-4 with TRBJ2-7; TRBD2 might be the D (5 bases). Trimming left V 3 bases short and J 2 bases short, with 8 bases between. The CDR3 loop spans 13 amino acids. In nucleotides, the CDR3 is TGTGCCAGCAGTTTGCGGGCGACCTACGAGCAGTACTTC. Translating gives CASSLRATYEQYF.

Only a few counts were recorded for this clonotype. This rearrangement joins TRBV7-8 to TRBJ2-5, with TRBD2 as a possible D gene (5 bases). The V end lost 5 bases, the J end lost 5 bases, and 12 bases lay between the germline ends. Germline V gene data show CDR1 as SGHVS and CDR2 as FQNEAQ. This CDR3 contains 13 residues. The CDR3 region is CASSLREWETQYF. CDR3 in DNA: TGTGCCAGCAGCCTTAGGGAGTGGGAGACCCAGTACTTC.

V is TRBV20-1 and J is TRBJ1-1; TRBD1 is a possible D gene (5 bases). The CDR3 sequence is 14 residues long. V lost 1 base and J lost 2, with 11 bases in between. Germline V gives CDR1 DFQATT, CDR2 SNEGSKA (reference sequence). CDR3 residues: CSARALDRNTEAFF. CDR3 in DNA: TGCAGTGCTAGAGCCCTTGACAGAAACACTGAAGCTTTCTTT.

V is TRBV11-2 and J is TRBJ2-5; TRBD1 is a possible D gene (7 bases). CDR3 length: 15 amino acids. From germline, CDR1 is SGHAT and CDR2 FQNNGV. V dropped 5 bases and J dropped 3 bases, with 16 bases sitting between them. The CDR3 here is CASSPRGAGKETQYF. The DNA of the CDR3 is TGTGCCAGCAGCCCCAGGGGGGCGGGAAAAGAGACCCAGTACTTC.

The CDR3 spells CASSAAGYRGNTIYF. CDR3 nucleotide sequence: TGTGCCAGCAGCGCCGCAGGGTATAGGGGAAACACCATATATTTT. V gene TRBV9 combines with J gene TRBJ1-3; D is possibly TRBD1 (5 bases). Germline values: CDR1 SGDLS, CDR2 YYNGEE. Trimming took off 3 bases at V and 4 bases at J, with 14 bases between the two ends. The CDR3 contains 15 residues.

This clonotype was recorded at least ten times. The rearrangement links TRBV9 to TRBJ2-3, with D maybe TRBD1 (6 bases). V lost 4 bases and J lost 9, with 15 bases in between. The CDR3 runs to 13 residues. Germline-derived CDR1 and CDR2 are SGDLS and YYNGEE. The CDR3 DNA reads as TGTGCCAGCAGCCCCGACACAGGGACCACGCAGTATTTT. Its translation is CASSPDTGTTQYF. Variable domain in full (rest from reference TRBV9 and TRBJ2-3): DSGVTQTPKHLITATGQRVTLRCSPRSGDLSVYWYQQSLDQGLQFLIQYYNGEERAKGNILERFSAQQFPDLHSELNLSSLELGDSALYFCASSPDTGTTQYFGPGTRLTVL.

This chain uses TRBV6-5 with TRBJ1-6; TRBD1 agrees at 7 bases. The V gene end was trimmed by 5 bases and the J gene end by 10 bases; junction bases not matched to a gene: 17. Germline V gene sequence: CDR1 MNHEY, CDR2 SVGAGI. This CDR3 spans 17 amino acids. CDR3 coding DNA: TGTGCCAGCAGTACTAGCCTCAGGGGGGGGCTTGGGTCACCCCTCCACTTT. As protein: CASSTSLRGGLGSPLHF.

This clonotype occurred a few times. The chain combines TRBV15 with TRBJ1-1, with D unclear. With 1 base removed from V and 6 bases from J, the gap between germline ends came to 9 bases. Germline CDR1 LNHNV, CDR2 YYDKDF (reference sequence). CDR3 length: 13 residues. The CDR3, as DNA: TGTGCCACCAGCAGAGTGTTGCATCCTGAAGCTTTCTTT. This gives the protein CATSRVLHPEAFF.

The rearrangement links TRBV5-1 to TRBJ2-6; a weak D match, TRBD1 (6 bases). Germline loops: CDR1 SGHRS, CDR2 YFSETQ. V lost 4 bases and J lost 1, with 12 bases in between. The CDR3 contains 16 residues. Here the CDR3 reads CASSELQGSGANVLTF. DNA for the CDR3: TGCGCCAGCAGCGAATTACAGGGTTCTGGGGCCAACGTCCTGACTTTC.

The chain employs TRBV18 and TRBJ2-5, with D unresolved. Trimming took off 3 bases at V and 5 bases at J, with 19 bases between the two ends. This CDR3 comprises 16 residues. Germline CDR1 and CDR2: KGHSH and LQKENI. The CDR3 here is CASSPPRLRAGETQYF. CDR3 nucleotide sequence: TGTGCCAGCTCACCCCCAAGGTTGCGAGCCGGGGAGACCCAGTACTTC.

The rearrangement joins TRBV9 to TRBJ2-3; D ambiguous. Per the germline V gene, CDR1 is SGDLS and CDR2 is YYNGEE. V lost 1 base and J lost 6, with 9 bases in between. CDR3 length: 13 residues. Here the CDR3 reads CASSVRVLDTQYF. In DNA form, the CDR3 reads TGTGCCAGCAGCGTAAGAGTGTTGGATACGCAGTATTTT.

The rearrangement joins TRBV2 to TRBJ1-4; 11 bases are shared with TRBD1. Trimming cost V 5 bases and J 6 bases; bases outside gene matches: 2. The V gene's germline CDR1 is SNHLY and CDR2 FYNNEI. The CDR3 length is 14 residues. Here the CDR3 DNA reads TGTGCCAGCAGTCGGGACAGGGGGGATGAAAAACTGTTTTTT. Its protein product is CASSRDRGDEKLFF.

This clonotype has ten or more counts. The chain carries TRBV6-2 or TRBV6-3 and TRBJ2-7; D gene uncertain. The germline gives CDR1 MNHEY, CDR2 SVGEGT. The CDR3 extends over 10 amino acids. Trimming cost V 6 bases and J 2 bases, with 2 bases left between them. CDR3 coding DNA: TGTGCCAGCAGCCCCTACGAGCAGTACTTC. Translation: CASSPYEQYF.

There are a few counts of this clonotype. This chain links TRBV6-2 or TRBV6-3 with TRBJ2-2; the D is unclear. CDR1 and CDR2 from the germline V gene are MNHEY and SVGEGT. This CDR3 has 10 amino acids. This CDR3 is CATESGELFF. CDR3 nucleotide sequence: TGTGCAACGGAGTCCGGGGAGCTGTTTTTT.